This T cell receptor beta chain was recovered during a study of T cell repertoires in cytomegalovirus infection. Study summary: The public TCR beta signatures pointed to both CMV infection and matching HLA type.

Study-wide points: The study found HLA-C-restricted CMV-specific TCR beta clonotypes dominating the ex vivo response. Summed frequency of public TCR beta families distinguished CMV carriers with the relevant HLA.

TCRdb fed the reads into MiXCR, producing one record per CDR3 protein. The table lists around 270,000 distinct CDR3 sequences, roughly 10% of them singletons. Germline loops: CDR1 MNHNS, CDR2 SASEGT. There are 15 residues in the CDR3. The junction had 3 bases not matched to a gene; V was cut back by 2 bases and J by 4 bases. This clonotype has ten or more counts. The antigen is undetermined. The chain couples TRBV6-1 to TRBJ2-3, with TRBD1 matching 10 bases. The specimen was PBMCs. The clonotype comes from a human donor in good health (CMV status not recorded). Some clones in this sample may be carry-over from other donors' samples. The CDR3 sequence: CASSEPGTGADTQYF. CDR3 DNA: TGTGCCAGCAGTGAACCCGGGACAGGGGCAGATACGCAGTATTTT.